The rows below give T cell receptor beta chains drawn from one sample of a study of blood T cell repertoires in COVID-19. Sequenced by immunoSEQ multiplex PCR; TCRdb stores in-frame clones only, minus some. This table holds 250,000 to 300,000 clones, 88% found once. The sample was PBMCs or T cells enriched from blood (not recorded which). These receptors came from a young woman who had recovered from COVID-19. Each CDR3 is given with its conserved first and last residue.

>TRBJ1-2|TRBV7-9
CASSLGGLGTGGNYGYTF
>TRBJ1-2|TRBV7-2
CASSLVGAQGYTF
>TRBJ1-4|TRBV19
CAGYRAGDGTNEKLFF
>TRBJ1-3|TRBV21-1
CVSSILGQGGGNTIYF
>TRBJ1-1|TRBV11-3
CAISTQGRNTEAFF
>TRBJ1-6|TRBV2
CASRDSRWENSPLHF
>TRBJ1-2|TRBV19
CASSPDSRSYYGYTF
>TRBJ2-3|TRBV19
CAAADSGGLTDTQYF
>TRBJ2-3|TRBV24-1
CATSELLLAGPCKYF
>TRBJ2-1|TRBV11-2
CASSFPGHLAGSRQFF
>TRBJ1-5|TRBV18
CASSPRGGGNQPQHF
>TRBJ2-1|TRBV16
CASSLKNEQFF
>TRBJ1-2|TRBV19
CASSIGTGGHYGYTF
>TRBJ2-1|TRBV30
CASTLAGPYNEQFF
>TRBJ1-1|TRBV19
CASSIDREGPTEAFF
>TRBJ2-5|TRBV29-1
CSVIPIDSLETQYF
>TRBJ2-3|TRBV5-1
CASSLAGTGGTDTQYF
>TRBJ2-1|TRBV14
CASSLPPGTQAHNEQFF
>TRBJ2-5|TRBV19
CASSIRPVAGGRETQYF
>TRBJ1-5|TRBV2
CASGTGTGLQPQHF
>TRBJ1-6|TRBV11-3
CASSLEQHNSPLHF
>TRBJ2-2|TRBV10-3
CAISVSLTGELFF
>TRBJ2-4|TRBV12-1
CASSPRGWGGDIQYF
>TRBJ1-5|TRBV19
CASSIARGADQPQHF